This TCR beta chain was retrieved from a study of identical twins. With 5 bases removed from V and 2 bases from J, the gap between germline ends came to 14 bases. The CDR3 runs to 15 residues. Per germline, CDR1 LGHNA and CDR2 YNFKEQ. The cDNA had a unique molecular identifier and a template-switch universal primer site. TCRdb reanalysed the 5' RACE reads using MiXCR and keeps one entry per CDR3 protein. The sample shows about 150,000 distinct CDR3 sequences, under 4.5% of them seen only once. Every one of the donors was a healthy Caucasian. Many counts were recorded for this clonotype. The chain couples TRBV4-2 to TRBJ2-3; TRBD1 is a possible D gene (5 bases). The receptor's source is a man between 18 and 29 years old in good health. The sample was memory T cells sorted from blood. The CDR3 nucleotides read TGTGCCAGCAGCTCCCAGGGTGAAAACACAGATACGCAGTATTTT. Translation: CASSSQGENTDTQYF.